This T cell receptor (beta chain) comes out of a study of cytomegalovirus exposure and HLA in healthy donors. PCR primers comprised 60 Vbeta and 13 Jbeta primers. TCRdb's copy holds only in-frame clones and misses some; the assay was immunoSEQ multiplex PCR. This table holds 80,000 to 130,000 clones, around 76% found once. The CDR3 has 12 residues. V lost 4 bases, J lost 9 bases, and 13 bases lay in between. CDR1 is GTSNPN and CDR2 is SVGIG in the germline V gene (reference sequence). Comments on this clone: Antigen: not known.

Findings and limits, study-wide: There were some public TCRs occurring in many donors, but most TCR sequences were rare.

This TCR was recovered from a woman in her forties or fifties in good health and CMV-seropositive. Material for sequencing was PBMCs. The chain carries TRBV30 and TRBJ2-1, with a possible D match to TRBD2 (6 bases). CDR3 in DNA: TGTGCCTGGACCACCGCGGGACGTGAGCAGTTCTTC. Encoded protein: CAWTTAGREQFF.